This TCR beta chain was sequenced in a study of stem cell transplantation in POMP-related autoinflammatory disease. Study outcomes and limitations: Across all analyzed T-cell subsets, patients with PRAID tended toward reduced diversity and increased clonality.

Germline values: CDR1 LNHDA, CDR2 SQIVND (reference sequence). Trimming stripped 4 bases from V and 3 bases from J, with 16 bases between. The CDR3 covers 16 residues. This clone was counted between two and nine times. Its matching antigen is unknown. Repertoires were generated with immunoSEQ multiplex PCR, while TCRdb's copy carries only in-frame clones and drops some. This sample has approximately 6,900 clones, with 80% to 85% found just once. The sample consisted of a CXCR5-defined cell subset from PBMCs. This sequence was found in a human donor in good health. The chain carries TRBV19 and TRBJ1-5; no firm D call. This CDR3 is CASSNHRTVANQPQHF. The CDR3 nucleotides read TGTGCCAGTAGTAATCATCGGACGGTCGCCAATCAGCCCCAGCATTTT.